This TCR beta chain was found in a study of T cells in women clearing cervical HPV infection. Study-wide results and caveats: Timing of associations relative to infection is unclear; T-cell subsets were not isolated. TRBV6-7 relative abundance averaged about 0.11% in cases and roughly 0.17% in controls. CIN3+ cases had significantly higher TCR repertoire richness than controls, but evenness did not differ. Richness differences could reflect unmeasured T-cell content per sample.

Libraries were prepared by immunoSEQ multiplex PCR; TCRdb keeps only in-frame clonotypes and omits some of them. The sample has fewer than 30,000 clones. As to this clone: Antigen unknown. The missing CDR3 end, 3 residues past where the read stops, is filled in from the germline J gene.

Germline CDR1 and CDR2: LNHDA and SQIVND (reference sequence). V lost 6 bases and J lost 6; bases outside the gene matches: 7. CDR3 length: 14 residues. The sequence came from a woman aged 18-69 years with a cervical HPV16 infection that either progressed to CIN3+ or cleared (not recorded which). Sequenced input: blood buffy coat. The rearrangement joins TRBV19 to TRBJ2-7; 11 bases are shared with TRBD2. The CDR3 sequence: CASSITSGSTEQYF. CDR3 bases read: TGTGCCAGTAGCATCACTAGCGGGAGCACCGAG.